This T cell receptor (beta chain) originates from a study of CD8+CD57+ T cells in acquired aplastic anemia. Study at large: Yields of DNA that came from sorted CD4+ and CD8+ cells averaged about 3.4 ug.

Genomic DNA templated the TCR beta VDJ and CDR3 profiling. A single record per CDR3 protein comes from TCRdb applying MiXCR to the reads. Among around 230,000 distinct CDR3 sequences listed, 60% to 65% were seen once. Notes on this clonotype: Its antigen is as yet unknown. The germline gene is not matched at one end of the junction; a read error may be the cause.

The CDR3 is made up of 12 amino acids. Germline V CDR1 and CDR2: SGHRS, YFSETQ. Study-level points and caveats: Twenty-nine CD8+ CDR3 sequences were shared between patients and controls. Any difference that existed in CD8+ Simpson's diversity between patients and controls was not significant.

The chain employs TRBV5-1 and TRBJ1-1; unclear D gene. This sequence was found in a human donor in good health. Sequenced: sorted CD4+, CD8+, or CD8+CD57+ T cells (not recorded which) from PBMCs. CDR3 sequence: CASSRAGGEVFF. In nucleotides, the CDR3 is TGCGCCAGCAGTCGGGCGGGTGGGGAAGTTTTCTTT.